The 5 T cell receptor beta chains below all came from one sample that was sequenced in a study of cytomegalovirus exposure and HLA in healthy donors. PCR employed 60 Vbeta and 13 Jbeta primers. Assay: immunoSEQ multiplex PCR; the TCRdb copy retains only in-frame clones and omits some. The sample includes around 130,000 clones, less than 10% of them seen just once. The sample was PBMCs. Source of these receptors: a woman aged 40-49 years in good health and CMV-seropositive.

This clone was counted between two and nine times. The rearrangement uses TRBV5-6 and TRBJ2-3; D gene ambiguous. The ends were cut back, 4 bases at V and 1 base at J, with 10 bases in the middle. This CDR3 comprises 14 residues. Germline CDR1 and CDR2: SGHDT and YYEEEE. The DNA of the CDR3 is TGTGCCAGCAGCCATCCATTTCGCACAGATACGCAGTATTTT. Translation: CASSHPFRTDTQYF.

This clone has just a few counts. This sequence joins TRBV16 and TRBJ2-7, with D possibly being TRBD1 (5 bases). With 7 bases removed from V and 1 base from J, the gap between germline ends came to 11 bases. Germline loops: CDR1 KGHSY, CDR2 FQNENV. This CDR3 comprises 13 residues. The CDR3 nucleotides are TGTGCCAGCACTGACAGTTTTTCCTACGAGCAGTACTTC. This translates into CASTDSFSYEQYF.

This chain links TRBV29-1 with TRBJ2-1, with TRBD1 matching over 9 bases. Germline values: CDR1 SQVTM, CDR2 ANQGSEA. The CDR3 runs 12 residues. With 6 bases clipped from V and 8 bases from J, the junction kept 5 bases outside the gene matches. The chain's CDR3 is CSVVQGAYEQFF. Here the CDR3 DNA reads TGCAGCGTCGTACAGGGGGCCTATGAGCAGTTCTTC.

V gene TRBV2 combines with J gene TRBJ1-1, with a tentative D call TRBD1 (5 bases). Germline CDR1 is SNHLY and CDR2 is FYNNEI. The CDR3 consists of 15 residues. V gave up 1 base and J gave up 1 base, with 10 bases separating them. The CDR3, as DNA: TGTGCCAGCAGTGAAGGACAGCTGACGAACACTGAAGCTTTCTTT. Amino acids: CASSEGQLTNTEAFF. Full variable domain (outside the CDR3, taken from reference TRBV2 and TRBJ1-1): EPEVTQTPSHQVTQMGQEVILRCVPISNHLYFYWYRQILGQKVEFLVSFYNNEISEKSEIFDDQFSVERPDGSNFTLKIRSTKLEDSAMYFCASSEGQLTNTEAFFGQGTRLTVV.

This clone has a handful of counts. The rearrangement uses TRBV10-3 and TRBJ2-7, with 11 bases fitting TRBD1. The CDR3 totals 14 residues. V shed 6 bases and J 5 bases; nucleotides not matched to a gene: 6. The germline V gene has CDR1 ENHRY and CDR2 SYGVKD. The CDR3 nucleotides are TGTGCCATCAGGCCCGGGACAGGGGGTGACGAGCAGTACTTC. Residues: CAIRPGTGGDEQYF.